This TCR beta chain was observed in a study of T-cell reconstitution after alpha-beta-depleted transplantation in children. Broader study findings: Several hundred expanded graft clones reportedly supplied alpha-beta T cells about two months after transplant. Among T cells one year after transplant, newly produced cells accounted for most counts and diversity. Recipient T cells and thymic progenitors that survived gave rise to the high TCRbeta diversity observed at day 60 in some patients.

As for this clonotype: The antigen is undetermined.

This CDR3 comprises 14 residues. The junction had 8 bases not matched to a gene; V was cut back by 7 bases and J by 4 bases. Preparation of the TCRbeta library used unique molecular identifiers. TCRdb reprocessed the PCR reads with MiXCR, giving one entry per CDR3 protein. The sample lists about 500,000 distinct CDR3 sequences, around 10% seen once, with 13% to 15% in the top ten. This TCR was sampled from a female patient aged 2-15 years who had a stem cell transplant for aplastic anemia, so the T cells may come from the graft donor. Sequenced material: PBMCs, mostly from graft donor cells, taken 180 days after TCRalphabeta/CD19-depleted stem cell transplant. The gene calls are TRBV12-3 or TRBV12-4 and TRBJ1-2; 8 bases map to TRBD1. The CDR3, as DNA: TGTGCCAGCATCGCAGACAGGGGTCTCTATGGCTACACCTTC. Its translation: CASIADRGLYGYTF.